The 18 T cell receptor beta chains below come from one sample, sequenced in a study of breast tumors, draining lymph nodes, adjacent tissues. Axillary draining lymph nodes of breast cancer patients supplied the node samples. TCRdb ran MiXCR on the multiplex PCR reads and lists one entry per CDR3 protein. Of more than 250,000 distinct CDR3 sequences listed, 30% to 35% are singletons. Sequenced input: axillary lymph node tissue. These receptors were collected from a female donor with breast cancer. Some clones in this sample may be carry-over from other donors' samples.

This clonotype has at least ten counts. The CDR3 DNA sequence: TGTGCCAGCAGTCAGGGGGCAGGGGAGACCCAGTACTTC. This sequence encodes CASSQGAGETQYF. The genes are TRBV11-3 and TRBJ2-5; the match to TRBD1 covers 8 bases. The J segment lost 5 bases and the V segment lost 6 bases, leaving 5 bases of the junction unmatched. Germline CDR1 is SGHNT and CDR2 is YENEEA. CDR3 length: 13 amino acids. Together with reference TRBV11-3 and TRBJ2-5, the CDR3 gives the full variable domain: EAGVVQSPRYKIIEKKQPVAFWCNPISGHNTLYWYLQNLGQGPELLIRYENEEAVDDSQLPKDRFSAERLKGVDSTLKIQPAELGDSAVYLCASSQGAGETQYFGPGTRLLVL.

This clonotype was counted many times. The chain employs TRBV27 and TRBJ2-7, with TRBD2 identical over 9 bases. With 2 bases clipped from V and 5 bases from J, the junction kept 4 bases outside the gene matches. Germline lookup yields CDR1 MNHEY and CDR2 SMNVEV (reference sequence). The CDR3 is 14 residues long. DNA for the CDR3: TGTGCCAGCAGTTTAGCGGGAGGGTTCGACGAGCAGTACTTC. Residues: CASSLAGGFDEQYF.

Concerning this clonotype: A clone one base away is much larger, so this may be a read error. The rearrangement joins TRBV20-1 to TRBJ2-1; 10 bases map to TRBD2. V shed 6 bases and J 5 bases; nucleotides not matched to a gene: 13. The CDR3 has 16 amino acids. Germline loops: CDR1 DFQATT, CDR2 SNEGSKA (reference sequence). The CDR3 loop reads CSAGGTSANPHNEQFF. As DNA, the CDR3 is TGCAGTGCAGGGGGGACTAGCGCCAATCCCCACAATGAGCAGTTCTTC.

This clonotype was recorded many times. This chain uses TRBV19 with TRBJ1-2; D possibly corresponds to TRBD1 (5 bases). Germline V gives CDR1 LNHDA, CDR2 SQIVND (reference sequence). Trimming removed 3 bases at V and 0 bases at J, with 11 bases between. CDR3 length equals 15 residues. The CDR3 DNA is TGTGCCAGTAGTATTACAGGAACTCCTAACTATGGCTACACCTTC. Translating it yields CASSITGTPNYGYTF.

As for this clonotype: A read error may account for a junction end that differs from germline. This sequence joins TRBV30 and TRBJ1-5; D is unresolved. This CDR3 is built from 13 residues. The germline V gene has CDR1 GTSNPN and CDR2 SVGIG (reference sequence). The CDR3 DNA reads as TGTGCCTGGAGTGTATCTAGCCATCAGCCCCAGCATTTT. Translation gives CAWSVSSHQPQHF.

This clonotype was counted ten times or more. This chain connects TRBV6-4 to TRBJ2-3, with 8 bases that match TRBD2. The CDR3 is 15 residues long. J was trimmed by 4 bases and V by 3 bases; bases with no gene match: 6. CDR1 and CDR2 (germline): MRHNA, SNTAGT. The CDR3: CASSERAGAADTQYF. CDR3 bases: TGTGCCAGCAGTGAACGAGCGGGAGCTGCAGATACGCAGTATTTT.

This clonotype has at least ten counts. The chain employs TRBV6-1 and TRBJ2-1, with D possibly being TRBD2 (5 bases). V lost 6 bases and J 0 bases, leaving 12 bases between the germline ends. This CDR3 spans 15 amino acids. The germline CDR1 and CDR2 sequences are MNHNS and SASEGT. CDR3: CASRGLGSSYNEQFF. In nucleotides, the CDR3 is TGTGCCAGCAGAGGCCTAGGGAGCTCCTACAATGAGCAGTTCTTC.

The V call is TRBV10-3, the J call TRBJ1-1; D is ambiguous. CDR3 length: 11 amino acids. V dropped 4 bases and J dropped 7 bases, with 7 bases sitting between them. Germline values: CDR1 ENHRY, CDR2 SYGVKD. In DNA, the CDR3 is TGTGCCATCAGTGGGACGGGTGAAGCTTTCTTT. It is translated as CAISGTGEAFF.

This clonotype showed up many times. The chain uses TRBV7-6 and TRBJ2-7; 10 bases align to TRBD2. Germline V gives CDR1 SGHVS, CDR2 FNYEAQ. The junction had 3 bases not matched to a gene; V was cut back by 1 base and J by 3 bases. The length of the CDR3 is 15 residues. CDR3 sequence reads: CASSLGASGSYEQYF. Written as DNA, the CDR3 is TGTGCCAGCAGCTTAGGGGCTAGCGGGAGCTACGAGCAGTACTTC. The full variable domain, rest sourced from reference TRBV7-6 and TRBJ2-7, is GAGVSQSPRYKVTKRGQDVALRCDPISGHVSLYWYRQALGQGPEFLTYFNYEAQQDKSGLPNDRFSAERPEGSISTLTIQRTEQRDSAMYRCASSLGASGSYEQYFGPGTRLTVT.

This clonotype has a count of ten or more. The chain carries TRBV20-1 and TRBJ2-1; D assignment may be TRBD1 or TRBD2 (5 bases each). Between the trimmed V and J ends, which lost 3 bases and 6 bases, there was a span of 18 bases. Germline values: CDR1 DFQATT, CDR2 SNEGSKA (reference sequence). The CDR3 totals 15 residues. For the CDR3, the DNA is TGCAGTGCTAGCAGGTGGGACGTCGGGCTCAATGAGCAGTTCTTC. It translates to CSASRWDVGLNEQFF.

This clonotype was seen repeatedly, ten times or more. The V and J genes are TRBV15 and TRBJ1-2, with 11 bases that match TRBD1. Germline V gives CDR1 LNHNV, CDR2 YYDKDF (reference sequence). J was trimmed by 3 bases and V by 7 bases; bases with no gene match: 4. The CDR3 extends over 14 amino acids. The CDR3 spells CATKPGQGDYGYTF. The CDR3 DNA reads TGTGCCACCAAACCGGGACAGGGGGACTATGGCTACACCTTC.

V is TRBV15 and J is TRBJ2-1, with TRBD2 identical over 12 bases. Losses at the gene ends were 3 bases for V and 4 bases for J; bases not matched to a gene: 10. Germline CDR1 LNHNV, CDR2 YYDKDF (reference sequence). CDR3 size: 18 residues. The CDR3 protein is CATSSQGRTSGKYNEQFF. The CDR3 region has the DNA TGTGCCACCAGCAGCCAAGGGAGGACTAGCGGGAAATACAATGAGCAGTTCTTC.

About this clonotype itself: This may be a read error, as it is one base from a much larger clone. This chain links TRBV20-1 with TRBJ2-7, with D unclear. The CDR3 totals 11 residues. The germline V gene has CDR1 DFQATT and CDR2 SNEGSKA (reference sequence). The chain's CDR3 is CSAPTRYEQSF. The CDR3 bases are TGCAGTGCCCCCACTCGCTACGAGCAGTCCTTC.

The chain carries TRBV27 and TRBJ1-1; D is undetermined. V was clipped by 1 base and J by 4 bases, with 10 bases between them. The CDR3 runs 14 residues. Looked up from germline, CDR1 is MNHEY and CDR2 is SMNVEV (reference sequence). The CDR3, as DNA: TGTGCCAGCAGTTTATGGGGTTCGGGCACTGAAGCTTTCTTT. This translates into CASSLWGSGTEAFF.

This clonotype was picked up many times. The V gene is TRBV7-9, the J gene TRBJ2-1, with 8 bases that match TRBD1. The CDR3 has 16 residues. Looked up from germline, CDR1 is SEHNR and CDR2 is FQNEAQ (reference sequence). J gave up 4 bases and V 4 bases, and 9 bases lay outside the gene matches. CDR3 loop: CASSSGGGTSYNEQFF. CDR3 bases: TGTGCCAGCAGCTCAGGGGGCGGGACTTCGTACAATGAGCAGTTCTTC.

The chain combines TRBV28 with TRBJ2-3; 7 bases match TRBD2. There are 15 residues in the CDR3. Trimming cost V 10 bases and J 1 base; bases outside gene matches: 11. CDR1 and CDR2 (germline): MDHEN, SYDVKM. The CDR3 nucleotides are TGTGCCACATCTAAACGGGGGGAACGCACAGATACGCAGTATTTT. This codes for CATSKRGERTDTQYF.

Many counts were recorded for this clonotype. The genes are TRBV7-6 and TRBJ2-2, with 12 bases identical to TRBD1. The CDR3 totals 16 residues. With 5 bases clipped from V and 3 bases from J, the junction kept 4 bases outside the gene matches. Per the germline V gene, CDR1 is SGHVS and CDR2 is FNYEAQ. Written as DNA, the CDR3 is TGTGCCAGCAGCCTGGGACAGGGGGCAGACACCGGGGAGCTGTTTTTT. Protein: CASSLGQGADTGELFF.

On this clonotype: A much more abundant neighbour one base away suggests this may be a read error. The rearrangement joins TRBV12-3 or TRBV12-4 to TRBJ1-5, with 7 bases aligning to TRBD1. Trimming cost V 5 bases and J 7 bases; bases outside gene matches: 8. The CDR3 is 14 amino acids. The CDR3 DNA follows: TGTGCCAGCAGTAGCACAGGGGCACGCCAGCCCCAGCATTTT. Translation: CASSSTGARQPQHF.